The clone carrying this T cell receptor beta chain has a handful of counts. Its cognate antigen is unknown. The CDR3 is 13 residues long. V lost 7 bases and J lost 5, with 13 bases in between. Germline V gene lookup returns CDR1 KGHDR and CDR2 SFDVKD. Using constant-segment primers, 5'RACE produced TCR alpha and TCR beta cDNA libraries carrying sample barcodes and UMIs. TCRdb recomputed calls from the 5' RACE reads with MiXCR, one row per CDR3 protein. In the table there are some 200,000 distinct CDR3 sequences, around 9.1% of which are singletons. This sample is drawn from a study of T-cell memory formation after mild COVID-19. Findings and caveats of the study: Contracting CD4+ clones sat mainly in CM and EM; CD8+ in EMRA. Second-wave clones with a day 37 peak had unconfirmed SARS-CoV-2 specificity. From day 15 to 85, contracting clones were balanced between CD4 and CD8, whereas later expanders leaned toward CD4+.

This chain connects TRBV24-1 to TRBJ1-1; the D is unclear. This TCR came from a man aged 18 to 30 who had mild COVID-19 (a few samples of this study predate the infection). Cell type and time point are not known. Source material: PBMCs or a T cell subset sorted from them (not recorded which). CDR3 region: CATRTPAGTEAFF. The CDR3 DNA is TGTGCCACCAGAACCCCTGCGGGAACTGAAGCTTTCTTT.